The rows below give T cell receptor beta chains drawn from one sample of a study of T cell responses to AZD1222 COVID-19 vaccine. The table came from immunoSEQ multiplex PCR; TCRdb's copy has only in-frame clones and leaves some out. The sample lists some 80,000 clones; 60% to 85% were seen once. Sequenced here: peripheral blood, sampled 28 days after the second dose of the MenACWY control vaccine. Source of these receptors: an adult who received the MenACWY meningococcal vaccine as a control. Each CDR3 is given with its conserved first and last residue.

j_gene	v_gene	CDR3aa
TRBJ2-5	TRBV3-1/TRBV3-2	CASTPGYQETQYF
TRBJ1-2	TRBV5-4	CASSIQGGTNYGYTF
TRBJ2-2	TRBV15	CATSPLRNTGELFF
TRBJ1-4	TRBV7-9	CASSVDEKLFF
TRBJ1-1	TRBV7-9	CASSLLGVNTEAFF
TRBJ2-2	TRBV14	CASSPLLNTGELFF
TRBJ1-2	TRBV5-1	CASSWGGGRNYGYTF
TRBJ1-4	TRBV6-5	CASRRQLINEKLFF
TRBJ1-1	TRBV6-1	CASSFPDGGEAFF
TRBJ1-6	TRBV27	CASSRLGVSYNSPLHF
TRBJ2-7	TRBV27	CASSDFFYEQYF
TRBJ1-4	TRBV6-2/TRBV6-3	CASSYGGAPNEKLFF
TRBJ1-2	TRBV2	CASSPSRGSHGYTF
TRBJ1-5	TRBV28	CASSLSGGQPQHF
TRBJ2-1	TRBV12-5	CASAGGHEQFF
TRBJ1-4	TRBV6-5	CASRSSLSTNEKLFF
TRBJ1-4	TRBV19	CASTDRQEKLFF
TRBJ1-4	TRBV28	CASSYTGTEKLFF
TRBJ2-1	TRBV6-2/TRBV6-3	CASSYPGLAGRNEQFF
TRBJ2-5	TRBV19	CASSKRISETQYF
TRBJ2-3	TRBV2	CASSEGRLNRYRTDTQYF
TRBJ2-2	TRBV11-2	CASSDGSNTGELFF
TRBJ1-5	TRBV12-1	CASSFVQRGMGNQPQHF
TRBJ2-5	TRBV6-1	CASSEYVEGQETQYF
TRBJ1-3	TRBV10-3	CAISESWDNLSGNTIYF
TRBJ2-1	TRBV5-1	CASSLAGLNEQFF
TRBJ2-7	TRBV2	CASRVDGSYEQYF
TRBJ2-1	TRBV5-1	CASSLDLAAMGEQFF
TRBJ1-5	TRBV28	CASSNAAPSNQPQHF
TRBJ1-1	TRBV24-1	CAFRWGNTEAFF
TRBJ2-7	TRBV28	CASSTPYEQYF
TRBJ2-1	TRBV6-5	CASSYSGRRSYNEQFF
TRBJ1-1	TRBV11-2	CASGQMMNTEAFF
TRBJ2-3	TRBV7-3	CASSSGRGGTVDTQYF
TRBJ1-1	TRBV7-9	CASSQEFNTEAFF
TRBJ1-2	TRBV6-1	CASSDPPSGYTF
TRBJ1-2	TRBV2	CASGGTVNYGYTF
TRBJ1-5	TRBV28	CASSLGVQPQHF
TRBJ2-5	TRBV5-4	CASSPGRQETQYF
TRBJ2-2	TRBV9	CASSVIEYTGELFF
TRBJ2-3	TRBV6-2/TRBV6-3	CASSYLASGSTDTQYF
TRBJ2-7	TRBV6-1	CASSGAGVLDYEQYF